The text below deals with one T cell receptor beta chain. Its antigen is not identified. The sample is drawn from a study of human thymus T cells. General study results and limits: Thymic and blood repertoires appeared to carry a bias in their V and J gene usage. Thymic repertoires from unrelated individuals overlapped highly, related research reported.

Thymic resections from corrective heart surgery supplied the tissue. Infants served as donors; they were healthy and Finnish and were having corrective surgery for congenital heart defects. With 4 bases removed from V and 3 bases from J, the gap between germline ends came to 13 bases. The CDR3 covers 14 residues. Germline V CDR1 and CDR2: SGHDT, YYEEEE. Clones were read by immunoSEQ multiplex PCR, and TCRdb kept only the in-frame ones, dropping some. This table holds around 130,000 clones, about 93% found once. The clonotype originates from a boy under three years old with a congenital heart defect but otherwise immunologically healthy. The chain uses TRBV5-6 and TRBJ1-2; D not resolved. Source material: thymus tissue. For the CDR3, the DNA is TGTGCCAGCAGCCCCTCGGGGTGGGACTATGGCTACACCTTC. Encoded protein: CASSPSGWDYGYTF.